Listed here are 19 T cell receptor beta chains from one sample, sequenced in a study of T cells in Graves' hyperthyroidism and ophthalmopathy. Amplification targeted TCR beta CDR3 regions from RNA transcripts. During a first-round RT-PCR of the TCR CDR3, the HTBI primer set was used. Each CDR3 protein gets one entry after TCRdb re-called the multiplex PCR reads with MiXCR. The sample holds about 290,000 distinct CDR3 sequences, about 15% seen once. The sample comprised blood. The receptors were sampled from a young man with Graves' hyperthyroidism.

Many counts were recorded for this clonotype. This rearrangement joins TRBV19 to TRBJ2-1; 10 bases line up with TRBD2. The CDR3 loop spans 14 amino acids. The germline CDR1 and CDR2 sequences are LNHDA and SQIVND (reference sequence). Germline trimming cut 7 bases from V and 6 bases from J; bases unmatched to any gene: 6. Here the CDR3 DNA reads TGTGCCAGTACCCGGACTAGCGGTAGCAATGAGCAGTTCTTC. It yields the protein CASTRTSGSNEQFF.

The rearrangement uses TRBV29-1 and TRBJ2-3; no definite D call. CDR1 SQVTM and CDR2 ANQGSEA come from the germline V gene. The V and J ends lost 7 bases and 1 base respectively, with 15 bases between them. CDR3 length: 14 amino acids. CDR3 coding DNA: TGCAGCGCCCGCCTTGACACCGGCACAGATACGCAGTATTTT. It encodes CSARLDTGTDTQYF.

This clonotype was seen a handful of times. The V and J genes are TRBV4-1 and TRBJ2-1; the match to TRBD2 covers 8 bases. This CDR3 has 18 amino acids. V trimming: 0 bases; J trimming: 2 bases; junction bases outside the gene matches: 9. CDR1 MGHRA and CDR2 YSYEKL come from the germline V gene. The CDR3 loop is CASSQDIPKTSAYNEQFF. CDR3 sequence (DNA): TGCGCCAGCAGCCAAGATATCCCCAAGACTAGCGCCTACAATGAGCAGTTCTTC.

In this sample, this clonotype turned up many times. V and J are TRBV6-5 and TRBJ2-1; D is possibly TRBD1 (6 bases). Per the germline V gene, CDR1 is MNHEY and CDR2 is SVGAGI. Trimming removed 2 bases at V and 7 bases at J, with 15 bases between. The CDR3 sequence is 15 residues long. The CDR3 sequence is CASSYQGLGFNEQFF. The DNA for the CDR3 is TGTGCCAGCAGTTACCAGGGGTTGGGGTTTAATGAGCAGTTCTTC.

There are many counts of this clonotype. The chain has TRBV7-2 and TRBJ1-1; 8 bases fit TRBD1. The CDR3 length is 14 residues. Germline V gives CDR1 SGHTA, CDR2 FQGNSA. With 5 bases clipped from V and 7 bases from J, the junction kept 9 bases outside the gene matches. CDR3 protein: CASSPDREGGEAFF. For the CDR3, the DNA is TGTGCCAGCAGCCCGGACAGGGAAGGGGGTGAAGCTTTCTTT.

This clonotype appeared a few times. Here the CDR3 DNA reads TGCGCCAGCAGCTTCCCGGGACAGGCGTACGATGAGCAGTTCTTC. It specifies CASSFPGQAYDEQFF. The chain recombines TRBV5-1 with TRBJ2-1; TRBD1 matches at 8 bases. CDR3 length: 15 amino acids. With 2 bases clipped from V and 8 bases from J, the junction kept 9 bases outside the gene matches. Germline CDR1 SGHRS, CDR2 YFSETQ.

This clonotype was seen ten or more times. The chain couples TRBV11-2 to TRBJ1-2; 9 bases align to TRBD1. This CDR3 spans 15 amino acids. The junction had 7 bases not matched to a gene; V was cut back by 5 bases and J by 3 bases. CDR1 is SGHAT and CDR2 is FQNNGV in the germline V gene. CDR3 sequence (DNA): TGTGCCAGCAGCCCAAACAGGGGGCGCCACTATGGCTACACCTTC. Its protein is CASSPNRGRHYGYTF.

This clonotype occurred many times. V gene TRBV5-8 combines with J gene TRBJ1-4; no clear D gene. This CDR3 has 13 residues. The V and J ends lost 4 bases and 3 bases respectively, with 7 bases between them. Germline V CDR1 and CDR2: SGHTS, YDEGEE. The CDR3 protein is CASSRSANEKLFF. CDR3 in DNA: TGTGCCAGCAGCCGGTCGGCTAATGAAAAACTGTTTTTT.

This clonotype has ten or more counts. The chain couples TRBV6-1 to TRBJ2-5; 8 bases line up with TRBD1. Unmatched junction bases numbered 6, after V lost 6 bases and J lost 12 bases. Germline CDR1 reads MNHNS; CDR2 reads SASEGT. The CDR3 runs to 11 residues. The CDR3 DNA reads TGTGCCAGCAGGCAGGACAGGGATGAGTACTTC. Translation: CASRQDRDEYF.

Concerning this clonotype itself: It may be a read error: a sequence one base away is much more abundant. V usage is TRBV4-1 and J usage is TRBJ2-5, with TRBD2 as a possible D gene (7 bases). This CDR3 region has 16 residues. V gave up 1 base and J gave up 6 bases, with 18 bases separating them. CDR1 and CDR2 from the germline V gene are MGHRA and YSYEKL. The DNA for the CDR3 is TGCGCCAGCAGCCAAGTTGGGGGGGCGTTGAGGAAGACCCAGTACTTC. Translating it yields CASSQVGGALRKTQYF.

The table lists this clonotype with a few counts. V is TRBV7-8 and J is TRBJ2-4; a possible D gene is TRBD2 (5 bases). The CDR3 runs 18 residues. Germline values: CDR1 SGHVS, CDR2 FQNEAQ. Trimming removed 2 bases from V and 0 bases from J, with 17 bases in between. The CDR3 spells CASSLRSGLALAKNIQYF. CDR3 sequence (DNA): TGTGCCAGCAGCTTAAGATCGGGTCTAGCTTTAGCCAAAAACATTCAGTACTTC.

This clonotype was seen a handful of times. The chain employs TRBV20-1 and TRBJ1-5; weak D call: TRBD1 (5 bases). CDR3 length equals 13 residues. Germline CDR1 is DFQATT and CDR2 is SNEGSKA (reference sequence). V was clipped by 2 bases and J by 5 bases, with 10 bases between them. This chain's CDR3 is CSARQGGDQPQHF. In DNA form, the CDR3 reads TGCAGTGCTAGACAGGGAGGGGATCAGCCCCAGCATTTT.

This clonotype came up many times. V and J are TRBV10-3 and TRBJ1-1; D perhaps matches TRBD1 (5 bases). Deletions cut 11 bases from V and 4 bases from J, with 23 bases between. The CDR3 covers 15 residues. Germline V CDR1 and CDR2: ENHRY, SYGVKD. The CDR3 sequence: CAARRSSTRVTEAFF. The CDR3 coding sequence is TGTGCCGCCCGGAGGAGCTCCACCAGGGTCACTGAAGCTTTCTTT.

The chain links TRBV5-1 to TRBJ2-1; no definite D call. The CDR3 is made up of 15 amino acids. Per germline, CDR1 SGHRS and CDR2 YFSETQ. Trimming left V 0 bases short and J 0 bases short, with 7 bases between. CDR3 DNA sequence: TGCGCCAGCAGCTTGGCCACCAGCTCCTACAATGAGCAGTTCTTC. Translated, it gives CASSLATSSYNEQFF. Supplemented by reference TRBV5-1 and TRBJ2-1, the full variable domain reads KAGVTQTPRYLIKTRGQQVTLSCSPISGHRSVSWYQQTPGQGLQFLFEYFSETQRNKGNFPGRFSGRQFSNSRSEMNVSTLELGDSALYLCASSLATSSYNEQFFGPGTRLTVL.

This clonotype was detected a few times. V and J are TRBV20-1 and TRBJ2-7; TRBD1 might be the D (7 bases). V shed 0 bases and J shed 3 bases, with 15 bases lying between them. From germline, CDR1 is DFQATT and CDR2 SNEGSKA (reference sequence). The CDR3 length is 15 residues. The CDR3 sequence: CSARDNRQGGYEQYF. In DNA, the CDR3 is TGCAGTGCTAGAGATAATCGCCAGGGGGGCTACGAGCAGTACTTC.

The CDR3 region has the DNA TGTGCCAGTACTGGCCAGGGGATTTCAACTAATGAAAAACTGTTTTTT. This gives the protein CASTGQGISTNEKLFF. The rearrangement links TRBV19 to TRBJ1-4, with D possibly TRBD1 on 6 matching bases. CDR1 is LNHDA, CDR2 SQIVND, per germline (reference sequence). This CDR3 is 16 amino acids long. The germline V and J ends were trimmed by 7 bases and 0 bases, with 15 bases remaining between them.

This clonotype was observed at least ten times. V and J are TRBV2 and TRBJ2-2, with D possibly matching TRBD1 (7 bases). The CDR3 runs 16 residues. Germline values: CDR1 SNHLY, CDR2 FYNNEI. V lost 5 bases and J lost 3, with 16 bases in between. CDR3 sequence: CASSRRRGQDTGELFF. The CDR3 nucleotides are TGTGCCAGCAGTCGAAGGAGGGGGCAGGACACCGGGGAGCTGTTTTTT.

This clonotype has just a few counts. The rearrangement uses TRBV20-1 and TRBJ2-7, with 12 bases that match TRBD2. The germline CDR1 and CDR2 sequences are DFQATT and SNEGSKA (reference sequence). The trim removed 2 bases at V and 4 bases at J, leaving 12 bases unmatched. This CDR3 contains 17 residues. Written as DNA, the CDR3 is TGCAGTGCTAGAAAGGCTAGCGGGAGGGAGGAGGGTTACGAGCAGTACTTC. Protein product: CSARKASGREEGYEQYF.

V and J are TRBV12-3 or TRBV12-4 and TRBJ2-7; D is unclear. CDR3 length: 16 amino acids. Trimming removed 1 base from V and 2 bases from J, with 15 bases in between. CDR3 DNA: TGTGCCAGCAGTTTAGGTCTGGCGAGAGACGCCTACGAGCAGTACTTC. This translates into CASSLGLARDAYEQYF.